This T cell receptor beta chain originates from a study of blood T cell repertoires in COVID-19. This table comes from immunoSEQ multiplex PCR, and its TCRdb copy is limited to in-frame clones, with some not included. The sample shows over 65,000 clones, approximately 92% of them seen only once. Sequenced material: peripheral blood. The clonotype comes from an elderly woman with acute or convalescent COVID-19.

The CDR3 DNA follows: TGCGCCAGCAGCCTTTCTGGGACTGCTCAAAATTCACCCCTCCACTTT. Encoded protein: CASSLSGTAQNSPLHF. The chain has TRBV5-1 and TRBJ1-6, with D perhaps TRBD1 (5 bases). Germline CDR1 and CDR2: SGHRS and YFSETQ. This CDR3 is 16 amino acids long. Trimming took off 4 bases at V and 7 bases at J, with 18 bases between the two ends.